The 2 T cell receptor beta chains below come from one sample, sequenced in a study of T cells in pancreatic ductal adenocarcinoma. Selected pancreatic ductal adenocarcinoma patients had undergone surgery without neoadjuvant therapy. Sequencing used immunoSEQ multiplex PCR; TCRdb keeps in-frame clones, though not all of them. The sample has about 29,000 clones; approximately 94% are singletons. The sample consisted of PBMCs. The receptors shown here come from a human donor with pancreatic ductal adenocarcinoma.

V usage is TRBV7-9 and J usage is TRBJ2-1, with 9 bases matching TRBD2. V was pared by 4 bases and J by 7 bases, with 5 bases of the junction left unmatched. Germline CDR1 SEHNR, CDR2 FQNEAQ (reference sequence). The CDR3 contains 14 residues. CDR3 in amino acids: CASSWRGGGNEQFF. In DNA, the CDR3 is TGTGCCAGCAGCTGGCGGGGGGGCGGGAATGAGCAGTTCTTC.

The chain employs TRBV6-1 and TRBJ2-5, with 7 nucleotides matching TRBD2. The V gene's germline CDR1 is MNHNS and CDR2 SASEGT. Germline trimming cut 3 bases from V and 2 bases from J; bases unmatched to any gene: 9. This CDR3 contains 16 residues. The CDR3 region has the DNA TGTGCCAGCAGTGACTTAATCGGGACTATACAAGAGACCCAGTACTTC. Translated, it gives CASSDLIGTIQETQYF.